This passage covers 24 T cell receptor beta chains from one sample sequenced in a study of shared clonotypes between healthy human individuals. Some clones are missing from TCRdb's copy, which holds only in-frame ones; the method was immunoSEQ multiplex PCR. The sample lists 640,000 or so clones; more than 70% were seen once. Material: memory CD4+ T cells sorted from blood. Stated subset: CD45RA-negative fraction. The receptors were sampled from a woman aged 25-40 years in good health.

This clone showed up just once. The rearrangement uses TRBV18 and TRBJ2-7, with D possibly being TRBD1 or TRBD2 (5 bases each). V dropped 5 bases and J dropped 3 bases, with 11 bases sitting between them. The germline V gene encodes CDR1 KGHSH and CDR2 LQKENI. CDR3 length: 13 residues. CDR3 region: CASSLQDFYEQYF. In DNA, the CDR3 is TGTGCCAGCTCATTACAGGACTTCTACGAGCAGTACTTC.

The chain recombines TRBV10-1 with TRBJ2-1; D might be TRBD1 or TRBD2, each matching 5 bases. CDR1 WNHNN and CDR2 SYGVQD come from the germline V gene (reference sequence). V lost 6 bases and J lost 10, with 22 bases in between. CDR3 length equals 15 residues. The CDR3 DNA reads TGCGCCAGCAGCCCCTCCGTGGGAACCGAGGGGGAGCAGTTCTTC. This gives the protein CASSPSVGTEGEQFF.

This clone was picked up one time. This rearrangement joins TRBV7-6 to TRBJ2-7, with 9 bases that match TRBD2. The germline V gene encodes CDR1 SGHVS and CDR2 FNYEAQ. The CDR3 runs 16 residues. Trimming cost V 2 bases and J 4 bases; bases outside gene matches: 9. CDR3 sequence: CASSLMSASGVYEQYF. The DNA for the CDR3 is TGTGCCAGCAGCTTAATGTCGGCTAGCGGGGTTTACGAGCAGTACTTC.

The chain has TRBV5-1 and TRBJ2-5, with 7 bases aligning to TRBD2. The germline V gene encodes CDR1 SGHRS and CDR2 YFSETQ. This CDR3 has 14 amino acids. The J segment lost 2 bases and the V segment lost 2 bases, leaving 3 bases of the junction unmatched. As DNA, the CDR3 is TGCGCCAGCAGCTTTCCAGCGGGACAAGAGACCCAGTACTTC. It yields the protein CASSFPAGQETQYF.

This clone was recorded a few times. The rearrangement links TRBV5-4 to TRBJ1-2; TRBD1 matches at 10 bases. V gave up 7 bases and J gave up 8 bases; unmatched junction bases: 8. This CDR3 region has 13 residues. The germline V gene encodes CDR1 SGHNT and CDR2 YYREEE (reference sequence). CDR3 in amino acids: CASAGTGARGYTF. In DNA, the CDR3 is TGTGCCAGCGCGGGGACAGGGGCCCGCGGCTACACCTTC.

This clone was observed a handful of times. The gene calls are TRBV28 and TRBJ2-7; a weak D match, TRBD2 (5 bases). Germline V lookup: CDR1 MDHEN, CDR2 SYDVKM. The CDR3 has 15 residues. Trimming took 3 bases from V and 3 from J, leaving 15 bases between them. CDR3 residues: CASSFSWLAGYEQYF. The CDR3 nucleotides are TGTGCCAGCAGTTTTTCCTGGTTGGCGGGCTACGAGCAGTACTTC. Variable domain in full (rest from reference TRBV28 and TRBJ2-7): DVKVTQSSRYLVKRTGEKVFLECVQDMDHENMFWYRQDPGLGLRLIYFSYDVKMKEKGDIPEGYSVSREKKERFSLILESASTNQTSMYLCASSFSWLAGYEQYFGPGTRLTVT.

V gene TRBV19 combines with J gene TRBJ2-3; D perhaps matches TRBD1 (6 bases). CDR3 length equals 14 residues. The V gene's germline CDR1 is LNHDA and CDR2 SQIVND (reference sequence). V was pared by 5 bases and J by 6 bases, with 15 bases between. CDR3 bases: TGTGCCAGTAGTCTCGGACAGCTTGGGGATACGCAGTATTTT. It codes for CASSLGQLGDTQYF.

The V and J genes are TRBV11-2 and TRBJ1-4; D gene uncertain. The CDR3 has 16 residues. The V and J ends lost 7 bases and 8 bases respectively, with 23 bases between them. In germline, CDR1 is SGHAT, CDR2 FQNNGV. As DNA, the CDR3 is TGTGCCAGCACCCTAGCTACGGGCGGCAGAGGGGAAAAACTGTTTTTT. Translation gives CASTLATGGRGEKLFF.

The J gene is TRBJ2-1, the V gene TRBV7-3; 9 bases fit TRBD2. After removal of 1 base from V and 5 bases from J, the junction contained 3 bases not matched to a gene. CDR1 and CDR2 from the germline V gene are SGHTA and FQGTGA. The CDR3 is made up of 15 amino acids. CDR3 protein: CASSLNSGSHNEQFF. CDR3 nucleotide sequence: TGTGCCAGCAGCTTAAATAGCGGGAGCCACAATGAGCAGTTCTTC.

The chain joins TRBV21-1 to TRBJ2-7; the table calls TRBD2, which could not be checked here. TRBV21-1 is shown as a pseudogene. This CDR3 contains 14 residues. The CDR3 spells CASSKWLAGYEQYF. DNA for the CDR3: TGTGCCAGCAGCAAATGGTTAGCGGGTTACGAGCAGTACTTC.

The CDR3, as DNA: TGTGCCAGTAGTACTCGACTAGCGGGAAGGTCCTACGAGCAGTACTTC. This gives the protein CASSTRLAGRSYEQYF. V usage is TRBV19 and J usage is TRBJ2-7; the match to TRBD2 covers 11 bases. The CDR3 has 16 residues. Losses at the gene ends were 4 bases for V and 1 base for J; bases not matched to a gene: 6. Germline CDR1 LNHDA, CDR2 SQIVND (reference sequence).

This sequence joins TRBV5-6 and TRBJ2-1, with D possibly TRBD1 on 5 matching bases. The CDR3 is made up of 14 amino acids. CDR1 SGHDT and CDR2 YYEEEE come from the germline V gene. V was trimmed by 1 base and J by 5 bases, leaving 10 bases between them. CDR3 loop: CASSLMGRHNEQFF. CDR3 DNA: TGTGCCAGCAGCTTGATGGGGCGGCACAATGAGCAGTTCTTC.

This clone was counted a single time. J is TRBJ1-6 and V is TRBV6-1, with 8 bases identical to TRBD1. The junction had 6 bases not matched to a gene; V was cut back by 8 bases and J by 9 bases. The CDR3 spans 13 residues. CDR1 is MNHNS, CDR2 SASEGT, per germline. The CDR3 loop is CASGGQAGSPLHF. The CDR3 coding sequence is TGTGCCAGCGGGGGACAGGCTGGTTCACCCCTCCACTTT.

The genes are TRBV7-2 and TRBJ2-7; D call uncertain. This CDR3 has 14 residues. The germline V gene encodes CDR1 SGHTA and CDR2 FQGNSA. V was cut by 3 bases and J by 0 bases, with 9 bases left in between. CDR3 sequence: CASSFNVNSYEQYF. For the CDR3, the DNA is TGTGCCAGCAGCTTTAACGTCAACTCCTACGAGCAGTACTTC.

This clone was seen a handful of times. This chain joins TRBV6-1 and TRBJ2-7; D uncertain. CDR3 length equals 15 residues. CDR1 is MNHNS and CDR2 is SASEGT in the germline V gene. Between the trimmed V and J ends, which lost 6 bases and 5 bases, there was a span of 20 bases. CDR3 DNA sequence: TGTGCCAGCAGCCCCGGATGGGGTCTCATCCACGAGCAGTACTTC. The encoded protein is CASSPGWGLIHEQYF.

The gene calls are TRBV6-6 and TRBJ1-3, with D possibly matching TRBD1 (5 bases). The CDR3 runs to 13 residues. V lost 7 bases, J lost 2 bases, and 9 bases lay in between. The germline V gene encodes CDR1 MNHNY and CDR2 SVGAGI (reference sequence). The chain's CDR3 is CASKQTAGNTIYF. For the CDR3, the DNA is TGTGCCAGCAAGCAGACAGCTGGAAACACCATATATTTT.

The chain is built from TRBV28 and TRBJ2-7, with D maybe TRBD2 (6 bases). Germline assignment: CDR1 MDHEN and CDR2 SYDVKM. This CDR3 comprises 16 residues. V lost 5 bases, J lost 1 base, and 18 bases lay in between. CDR3 residues: CASSPQEGGGSYEQYF. CDR3 bases: TGTGCCAGCAGTCCCCAGGAGGGAGGAGGATCCTACGAGCAGTACTTC.

V gene TRBV28 combines with J gene TRBJ1-1, with 8 nucleotides matching TRBD1. The CDR3 sequence is 13 residues long. The germline V gene encodes CDR1 MDHEN and CDR2 SYDVKM. The V gene end was trimmed by 11 bases and the J gene end by 2 bases; junction bases not matched to a gene: 7. CDR3 region: CACNRGTNTEAFF. The CDR3 coding sequence is TGTGCCTGTAACAGGGGGACCAACACTGAAGCTTTCTTT. The complete variable domain, with remaining parts taken from reference TRBV28 and TRBJ1-1, reads DVKVTQSSRYLVKRTGEKVFLECVQDMDHENMFWYRQDPGLGLRLIYFSYDVKMKEKGDIPEGYSVSREKKERFSLILESASTNQTSMYLCACNRGTNTEAFFGQGTRLTVV.

Concerning this clone itself: This CDR3 is also generated by other DNA sequences in the sample. The chain is built from TRBV5-1 and TRBJ2-3; maybe TRBD1 (5 bases). V was pared by 4 bases and J by 0 bases, with 9 bases between. CDR1 is SGHRS and CDR2 is YFSETQ in the germline V gene. The CDR3 loop spans 14 amino acids. The CDR3 DNA sequence: TGCGCCAGCAGCAGGGGCGGAAGCACAGATACGCAGTATTTT. It encodes CASSRGGSTDTQYF.

V and J are TRBV11-2 and TRBJ2-7; a possible D gene is TRBD1 (6 bases). The CDR3 is made up of 16 amino acids. Germline V CDR1 and CDR2: SGHAT, FQNNGV. V gave up 8 bases and J gave up 1 base, with 21 bases separating them. This CDR3 reads CASVPLQGKRSYEQYF. The CDR3 DNA reads TGTGCCAGCGTCCCTTTGCAGGGGAAAAGGTCCTACGAGCAGTACTTC.

The rearrangement joins TRBV25-1 to TRBJ2-7, with 8 bases aligning to TRBD1. There are 13 residues in the CDR3. J lost 0 bases, V lost 6 bases, and 1 base had no gene match. The germline V gene has CDR1 MGHDK and CDR2 SYGVNS. As DNA, the CDR3 is TGTGCCAGCAGCGGACAGGGCTCCTACGAGCAGTACTTC. Protein sequence: CASSGQGSYEQYF.

This clone occurred many times. The rearrangement links TRBV5-6 to TRBJ2-3; 12 nucleotides line up with TRBD1. V lost 5 bases, J lost 5 bases, and 6 bases stayed unmatched. The V gene's germline CDR1 is SGHDT and CDR2 YYEEEE. The CDR3 runs to 15 residues. CDR3 bases: TGTGCCAGCAGGGGACAGGGGGCGATCGGAGATACGCAGTATTTT. Translation gives CASRGQGAIGDTQYF.

The chain joins TRBV25-1 to TRBJ2-5, with a weak D call TRBD2 (5 bases). The germline CDR1 and CDR2 sequences are MGHDK and SYGVNS. Trimming stripped 5 bases from V and 5 bases from J, with 18 bases between. This CDR3 has 15 residues. The CDR3 region has the DNA TGTGCCAGCAGTTCCCCCGTGAGGGAGAGGGAGACCCAGTACTTC. As protein: CASSSPVRERETQYF.

This clone is a singleton in its sample. The chain is built from TRBV5-1 and TRBJ2-1; D is perhaps TRBD1 (6 bases). Trimming took 7 bases from V and 0 from J, leaving 14 bases between them. This CDR3 contains 15 residues. Germline lookup yields CDR1 SGHRS and CDR2 YFSETQ. CDR3 protein: CASQVGGISYNEQFF. As DNA, the CDR3 is TGCGCCAGCCAGGTAGGGGGAATCTCCTACAATGAGCAGTTCTTC.